Shown below are 26 T cell receptor beta chains from a single sample sequenced in a study of neoadjuvant anti-PD-1 for oral cavity cancer. Profiling relied on immunoSEQ multiplex PCR, and the TCRdb table lists in-frame clones only, not all of them. The sample shows thousands of clones, just over 75% of them seen only once. Sequenced here: PBMCs, sampled before nivolumab (anti-PD-1) treatment. The receptor set was obtained from a person between 35 and 79 years old with oral cavity squamous cell carcinoma.

V is TRBV11-3 and J is TRBJ2-1; D is uncertain. Germline loops: CDR1 SGHNT, CDR2 YENEEA. V lost 5 bases and J lost 0, with 17 bases in between. The CDR3 covers 17 residues. DNA for the CDR3: TGTGCCAGCAGCGTTGGGGATCGGATCAGCTCCTACAATGAGCAGTTCTTC. Residues: CASSVGDRISSYNEQFF.

The chain is built from TRBV27 and TRBJ2-2, with D perhaps being TRBD1 or TRBD2 (5 bases each). With 4 bases removed from V and 0 bases from J, the gap between germline ends came to 9 bases. Germline V gene lookup returns CDR1 MNHEY and CDR2 SMNVEV (reference sequence). The CDR3 length is 15 residues. The CDR3 nucleotides are TGTGCCAGCAGTTACGGGACGACGAACACCGGGGAGCTGTTTTTT. It encodes CASSYGTTNTGELFF.

This clone was observed a single time. V gene TRBV5-4 combines with J gene TRBJ1-4, with 8 positions matching TRBD1. Germline V gene lookup returns CDR1 SGHNT and CDR2 YYREEE (reference sequence). The CDR3 covers 15 residues. Trimming removed 4 bases from V and 2 bases from J; junction bases left unmatched: 4. In nucleotides, the CDR3 is TGTGCCAGCAGCGCGACAGGGGCGACTAATGAAAAACTGTTTTTT. This codes for CASSATGATNEKLFF.

The rearrangement uses TRBV7-9 and TRBJ1-2, with TRBD1 identical over 8 bases. The CDR3 length is 12 residues. Germline V gene lookup returns CDR1 SEHNR and CDR2 FQNEAQ (reference sequence). V shed 10 bases and J 11 bases; nucleotides not matched to a gene: 12. The CDR3 DNA follows: TGTGCCACCGCCTTAGGGACAGGAGGGTACACCTTC. Translation: CATALGTGGYTF. The whole variable domain, remainder taken from reference TRBV7-9 and TRBJ1-2, is DTGVSQNPRHKITKRGQNVTFRCDPISEHNRLYWYRQTLGQGPEFLTYFQNEAQLEKSRLLSDRFSAERPKGSFSTLEIQRTEQGDSAMYLCATALGTGGYTFGSGTRLTVV.

The V gene is TRBV11-2, the J gene TRBJ2-7; tentative D call: TRBD2 (6 bases). The CDR3 is 17 residues long. V was cut by 5 bases and J by 3 bases, with 23 bases left in between. Per the germline V gene, CDR1 is SGHAT and CDR2 is FQNNGV. CDR3 sequence (DNA): TGTGCCAGCAGCAATAGGGTTCCCTGGGACGGGGGCTACGAGCAGTACTTC. This gives the protein CASSNRVPWDGGYEQYF. The complete variable domain, with remaining parts taken from reference TRBV11-2 and TRBJ2-7, reads EAGVAQSPRYKIIEKRQSVAFWCNPISGHATLYWYQQILGQGPKLLIQFQNNGVVDDSQLPKDRFSAERLKGVDSTLKIQPAKLEDSAVYLCASSNRVPWDGGYEQYFGPGTRLTVT.

This rearrangement joins TRBV7-6 to TRBJ1-1; D gene unclear. Trimming shortened V by 4 bases and J by 1 base, and 7 bases separated the two germline ends. Germline values: CDR1 SGHVS, CDR2 FNYEAQ. This CDR3 has 13 residues. CDR3 nucleotide sequence: TGTGCCAGCAGCTCCCTGCGGAACACTGAAGCTTTCTTT. This codes for CASSSLRNTEAFF.

V gene TRBV6-1 combines with J gene TRBJ1-1, with TRBD1 identical over 7 bases. Germline lookup yields CDR1 MNHNS and CDR2 SASEGT. The CDR3 is 16 amino acids. V dropped 0 bases and J dropped 0; count of bases not matched to a gene: 4. The chain's CDR3 is CASSEADRVVNTEAFF. The CDR3 DNA reads TGTGCCAGCAGTGAAGCAGACAGGGTGGTGAACACTGAAGCTTTCTTT.

The chain is built from TRBV4-1 and TRBJ2-3; 8 positions match TRBD1. V dropped 2 bases and J dropped 0; count of bases not matched to a gene: 7. The CDR3 consists of 17 residues. Germline V gene sequence: CDR1 MGHRA, CDR2 YSYEKL. In DNA form, the CDR3 reads TGCGCCAGCAGCCAAATGGCCGGGACAGGAAGCACAGATACGCAGTATTTT. Amino acids: CASSQMAGTGSTDTQYF.

The gene calls are TRBV9 and TRBJ1-2; D may be TRBD1 (6 bases). Germline V gene sequence: CDR1 SGDLS, CDR2 YYNGEE. The CDR3 runs 15 residues. Trimming pared 4 bases from V and 8 bases from J, leaving 21 bases between. This CDR3 is CASSPSGGPPRGYTF. The CDR3 bases are TGTGCCAGCAGCCCATCGGGGGGCCCCCCCAGGGGCTACACCTTC.

This chain joins TRBV7-9 and TRBJ2-7; TRBD1 agrees at 7 bases. CDR3 length: 15 amino acids. Losses at the gene ends were 4 bases for V and 2 bases for J; bases not matched to a gene: 8. Germline loops: CDR1 SEHNR, CDR2 FQNEAQ (reference sequence). This chain's CDR3 is CASSSRQGIPYEQYF. CDR3 sequence (DNA): TGTGCCAGCAGCTCTCGACAGGGTATCCCCTACGAGCAGTACTTC.

The table lists this clone with a few counts. The V gene is TRBV29-1, the J gene TRBJ1-5; TRBD1 might be the D (5 bases). This CDR3 region has 15 residues. V was pared by 5 bases and J by 1 base, with 15 bases between. In germline, CDR1 is SQVTM, CDR2 ANQGSEA. CDR3 residues: CSVTMGVTSNQPQHF. In DNA form, the CDR3 reads TGCAGCGTTACAATGGGGGTGACGAGCAATCAGCCCCAGCATTTT.

This sequence joins TRBV19 and TRBJ1-1; D is perhaps TRBD1 (6 bases). CDR1 is LNHDA and CDR2 is SQIVND in the germline V gene (reference sequence). The CDR3 contains 14 residues. Trimming removed 4 bases at V and 3 bases at J, with 12 bases between. CDR3 bases: TGTGCCAGTAGTAAGCGGGGGGCGGACACTGAAGCTTTCTTT. This sequence encodes CASSKRGADTEAFF.

This clone was observed a single time. This chain links TRBV4-1 with TRBJ1-3; a weak D match, TRBD1 (5 bases). There are 18 residues in the CDR3. V lost 1 base and J lost 5, with 21 bases in between. Germline V gene sequence: CDR1 MGHRA, CDR2 YSYEKL. The CDR3 region is CASSQGYGDRRLRNTIYF. CDR3 DNA sequence: TGCGCCAGCAGCCAAGGATACGGGGACCGACGTCTAAGAAACACCATATATTTT.

The genes are TRBV27 and TRBJ2-5; 9 bases match TRBD2. J lost 6 bases, V lost 2 bases, and 4 bases had no gene match. CDR1 and CDR2 (germline): MNHEY, SMNVEV (reference sequence). The CDR3 covers 14 residues. The CDR3 region has the DNA TGTGCCAGCAGTTTACAGCGGGGGGCAAAGACCCAGTACTTC. It specifies CASSLQRGAKTQYF.

This rearrangement joins TRBV13 to TRBJ2-5; D uncertain. Germline V gene sequence: CDR1 PRHDT, CDR2 FYEKMQ (reference sequence). The ends were cut back, 7 bases at V and 4 bases at J, with 13 bases in the middle. CDR3 length equals 13 residues. CDR3 DNA: TGTGCCAGCAACCCCCCTTGGGGAGAGACCCAGTACTTC. Residues: CASNPPWGETQYF.

This clone was found a few times. The chain employs TRBV29-1 and TRBJ1-1, with D possibly being TRBD1 (6 bases). The CDR3 sequence is 14 residues long. V lost 5 bases and J 2 bases, leaving 15 bases between the germline ends. Germline V gene lookup returns CDR1 SQVTM and CDR2 ANQGSEA. Here the CDR3 reads CSVSQGGGNTEAFF. The CDR3 region has the DNA TGCAGCGTTTCTCAGGGAGGGGGTAACACTGAAGCTTTCTTT.

The chain carries TRBV2 and TRBJ1-2; TRBD1 is a possible D gene (6 bases). Per germline, CDR1 SNHLY and CDR2 FYNNEI. The CDR3 is made up of 14 amino acids. V dropped 7 bases and J dropped 8 bases, with 20 bases sitting between them. CDR3 region: CASIRTGFAGGYTF. CDR3 DNA sequence: TGTGCCAGCATTCGTACAGGGTTTGCGGGGGGCTACACCTTC. Based on the CDR3 plus reference TRBV2 and TRBJ1-2, the full variable domain is EPEVTQTPSHQVTQMGQEVILRCVPISNHLYFYWYRQILGQKVEFLVSFYNNEISEKSEIFDDQFSVERPDGSNFTLKIRSTKLEDSAMYFCASIRTGFAGGYTFGSGTRLTVV.

The J gene is TRBJ2-3, the V gene TRBV5-5; D unclear. Germline CDR1 and CDR2: SGHKS and YYEKEE (reference sequence). CDR3 size: 15 residues. Trimming removed 2 bases at V and 0 bases at J, with 10 bases between. For the CDR3, the DNA is TGTGCCAGCAGCTTCCAGGCAACTAGCACAGATACGCAGTATTTT. It is translated as CASSFQATSTDTQYF.

V usage is TRBV7-2 and J usage is TRBJ2-3, with a possible D match to TRBD1 (5 bases). V lost 1 base and J 4 bases, leaving 9 bases between the germline ends. This CDR3 contains 14 residues. CDR1 and CDR2 (germline): SGHTA, FQGNSA. CDR3 nucleotide sequence: TGTGCCAGCAGCTTAGTTGTGGGGCCAGATACGCAGTATTTT. Translated, it gives CASSLVVGPDTQYF.

The gene calls are TRBV28 and TRBJ2-7; perhaps D is TRBD1 or TRBD2 (5 bases each). CDR3 length equals 15 residues. The germline V gene has CDR1 MDHEN and CDR2 SYDVKM. The germline V and J ends were trimmed by 3 bases and 2 bases, with 14 bases remaining between them. The CDR3 nucleotides are TGTGCCAGCAGTTTCTCTGGGACCGGGCCCTACGAGCAGTACTTC. Its protein product is CASSFSGTGPYEQYF.

J is TRBJ2-5 and V is TRBV6-1; 11 bases map to TRBD2. Germline V gene lookup returns CDR1 MNHNS and CDR2 SASEGT. The ends lost 3 bases at V and 2 bases at J; junction bases unmatched: 8. The CDR3 length is 17 residues. The CDR3 DNA reads as TGTGCCAGCAGTGACCCACTAGCGGGGGCCTCACAAGAGACCCAGTACTTC. This translates into CASSDPLAGASQETQYF.

The chain uses TRBV5-1 and TRBJ2-1; TRBD1 is a possible D gene (7 bases). Germline CDR1 and CDR2: SGHRS and YFSETQ. The CDR3 covers 15 residues. Trimming stripped 0 bases from V and 6 bases from J, with 13 bases between. The CDR3 DNA sequence: TGCGCCAGCAGCTTGGCGGCAGGGGGGTTCAATGAGCAGTTCTTC. Translating gives CASSLAAGGFNEQFF.

The chain links TRBV28 to TRBJ2-3; the D gene could be TRBD1 or TRBD2 (5 bases each). The CDR3 sequence is 15 residues long. Germline loops: CDR1 MDHEN, CDR2 SYDVKM. V lost 2 bases, J lost 5 bases, and 14 bases lay in between. As DNA, the CDR3 is TGTGCCAGCAGTTTACCCGGGACGGACGTAGATACGCAGTATTTT. It is translated as CASSLPGTDVDTQYF. Full variable domain (missing parts from reference TRBV28 and TRBJ2-3): DVKVTQSSRYLVKRTGEKVFLECVQDMDHENMFWYRQDPGLGLRLIYFSYDVKMKEKGDIPEGYSVSREKKERFSLILESASTNQTSMYLCASSLPGTDVDTQYFGPGTRLTVL.

The chain couples TRBV13 to TRBJ1-1; 7 bases match TRBD1. Germline V gene data show CDR1 as PRHDT and CDR2 as FYEKMQ (reference sequence). J was trimmed by 5 bases and V by 2 bases; bases with no gene match: 5. This CDR3 has 14 residues. DNA for the CDR3: TGTGCCAGCAGCTTAAGACAGGGTGGGACTGAAGCTTTCTTT. Translating gives CASSLRQGGTEAFF.

The sample holds one count of this clone. The rearrangement links TRBV6-1 to TRBJ2-5, with D possibly TRBD2 on 7 matching bases. Looked up from germline, CDR1 is MNHNS and CDR2 is SASEGT. V was shortened by 6 bases and J by 5 bases, with 16 bases between the two germline ends. CDR3 length: 14 residues. CDR3 bases: TGTGCCAGCAGCAAGTCTAGGGGGGGGGAGACCCAGTACTTC. Amino acid sequence: CASSKSRGGETQYF.

The gene calls are TRBV4-1 and TRBJ1-4; 7 bases are shared with TRBD1. After removal of 0 bases from V and 6 bases from J, the junction contained 4 bases not matched to a gene. The CDR3 is made up of 15 amino acids. Germline CDR1 reads MGHRA; CDR2 reads YSYEKL. This chain's CDR3 is CASSQEEGAYEKLFF. The CDR3 coding sequence is TGCGCCAGCAGCCAAGAGGAGGGGGCCTATGAAAAACTGTTTTTT.